What follows is one TCR beta chain and its context. The data belong to a study of CD8 T cells in Susac syndrome. V lost 6 bases to trimming and J lost 5 bases; unmatched junction nucleotides: 5. Germline CDR1 DFQATT, CDR2 SNEGSKA (reference sequence). This CDR3 spans 15 amino acids. With random hexamers, reverse transcription was performed on about 0.5 to 1 ug of RNA. Amplification of TCR beta CDR3 across 54 Vbeta and 13 Jbeta was performed with immunoSEQ multiplex PCR. Each CDR3 protein is one row after TCRdb ran MiXCR on the immunoSEQ multiplex PCR reads. The repertoire has under 300,000 distinct CDR3 sequences, 90% to 97% of them found once; the top ten carry 0.095% to 0.12%.

V usage is TRBV20-1 and J usage is TRBJ2-3, with 16 bases that match TRBD2. The TCR originated in a human donor with Susac syndrome. Sample: CD4+ T cells from PBMCs. The CDR3 bases are TGCAGTGCCGGGACTAGCGGGAGGGCCAGAGATACGCAGTATTTT. Translation: CSAGTSGRARDTQYF.